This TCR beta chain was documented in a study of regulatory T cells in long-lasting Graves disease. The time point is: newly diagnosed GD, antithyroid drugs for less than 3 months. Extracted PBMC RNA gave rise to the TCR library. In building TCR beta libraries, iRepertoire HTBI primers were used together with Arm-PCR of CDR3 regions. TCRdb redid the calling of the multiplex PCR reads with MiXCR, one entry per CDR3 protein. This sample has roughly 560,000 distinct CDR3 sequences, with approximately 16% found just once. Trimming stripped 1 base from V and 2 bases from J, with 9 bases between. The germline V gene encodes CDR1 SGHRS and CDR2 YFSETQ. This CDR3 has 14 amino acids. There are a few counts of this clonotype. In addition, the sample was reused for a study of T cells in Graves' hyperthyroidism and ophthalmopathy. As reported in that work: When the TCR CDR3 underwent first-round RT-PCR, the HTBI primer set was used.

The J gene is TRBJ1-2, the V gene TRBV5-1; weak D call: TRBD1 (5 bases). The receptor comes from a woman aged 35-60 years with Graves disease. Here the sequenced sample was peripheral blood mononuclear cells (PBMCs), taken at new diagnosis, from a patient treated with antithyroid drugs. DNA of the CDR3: TGCGCCAGCAGCTTGAGGACATCGAACTATGGCTACACCTTC. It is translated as CASSLRTSNYGYTF.